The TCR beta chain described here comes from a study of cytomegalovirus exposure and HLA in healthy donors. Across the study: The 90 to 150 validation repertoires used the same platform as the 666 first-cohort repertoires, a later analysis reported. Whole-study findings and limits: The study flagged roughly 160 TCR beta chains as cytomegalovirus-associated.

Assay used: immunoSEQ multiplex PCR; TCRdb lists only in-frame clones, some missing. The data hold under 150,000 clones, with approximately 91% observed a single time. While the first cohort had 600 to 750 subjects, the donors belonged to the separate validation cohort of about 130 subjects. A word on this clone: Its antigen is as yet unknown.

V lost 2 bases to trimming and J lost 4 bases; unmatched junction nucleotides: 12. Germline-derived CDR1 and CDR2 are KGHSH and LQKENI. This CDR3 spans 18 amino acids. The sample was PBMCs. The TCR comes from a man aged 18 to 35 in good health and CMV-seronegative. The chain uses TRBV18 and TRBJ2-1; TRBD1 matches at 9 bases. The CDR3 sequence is CASSPWPPSGTGYNEQFF. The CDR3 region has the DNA TGTGCCAGCTCACCATGGCCACCTTCCGGGACAGGGTACAATGAGCAGTTCTTC.